This TCR beta chain was recovered during a study of T cell changes during pregnancy in multiple sclerosis. Measured with immunoSEQ multiplex PCR; TCRdb has only the in-frame clones, and not every one. The sample has 40,000 or so clones; roughly nine tenths are singletons. The TCR originated in a female donor in good health, enrolled as a control in a pregnancy study. Here the sequenced sample was CD4+ T cells from peripheral blood mononuclear cells, taken in the third trimester of pregnancy.

The CDR3 region has the DNA TGTGCCAGCAGCTTGAGGGGTGGGAGGTCACCCCTCCACTTT. It is translated as CASSLRGGRSPLHF. This chain joins TRBV7-3 and TRBJ1-6, with a tentative D call TRBD1 (5 bases). Germline V gene lookup returns CDR1 SGHTA and CDR2 FQGTGA. Trimming shortened V by 3 bases and J by 10 bases, and 13 bases separated the two germline ends. CDR3 size: 14 residues.